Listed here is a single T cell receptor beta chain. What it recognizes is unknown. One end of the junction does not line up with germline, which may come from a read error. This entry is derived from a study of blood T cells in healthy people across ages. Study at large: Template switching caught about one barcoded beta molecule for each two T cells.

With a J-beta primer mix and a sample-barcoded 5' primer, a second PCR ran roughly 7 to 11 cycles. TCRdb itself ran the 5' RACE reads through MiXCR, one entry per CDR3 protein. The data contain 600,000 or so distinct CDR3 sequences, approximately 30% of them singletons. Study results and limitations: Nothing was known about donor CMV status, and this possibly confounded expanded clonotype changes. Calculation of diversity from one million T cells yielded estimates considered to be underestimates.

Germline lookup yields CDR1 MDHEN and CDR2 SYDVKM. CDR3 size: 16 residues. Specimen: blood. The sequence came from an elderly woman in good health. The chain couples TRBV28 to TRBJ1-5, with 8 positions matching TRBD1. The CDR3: CANSLFGQGARQPQHF. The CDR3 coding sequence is TGTGCCAACAGTTTATTCGGGCAGGGGGCGCGGCAGCCCCAGCATTTT.